This TCR beta chain appears in the sequencing data of a study of blood T cells in healthy people across ages. Study conclusions and caveats: Estimates of diversity drawn from one million T cells were considered underestimates. Expanded clonotype shifts may have been confounded, as the donors had an unknown CMV status.

About 10 milliliters was the volume of peripheral blood drawn from each donor. At least 6 micrograms of total RNA were extracted per sample. It was with a sample-barcoded 5' primer and a J-beta primer mix that a second PCR of about 6 to 12 cycles was run. One entry per CDR3 protein, called by TCRdb with MiXCR from the 5' RACE reads. The repertoire holds 1.8 million or so distinct CDR3 sequences, with 35% to 50% as singletons. Per germline, CDR1 SGHTA and CDR2 FQGNSA. The CDR3 has 16 amino acids. With V trimmed by 2 bases and J by 7 bases, 11 bases remained unmatched. This clonotype was seen more than once but under ten times. Antigen specificity is unknown.

Sample: blood. The V call is TRBV7-2, the J call TRBJ1-2; 9 bases are shared with TRBD1. This TCR was recovered from a human donor in good health. Here the CDR3 reads CASSLSGQGLSSGYTF. For the CDR3, the DNA is TGTGCCAGCAGCTTATCGGGACAGGGTTTGTCTAGTGGCTACACCTTC.